The 20 T cell receptor beta chains presented below share a single source sample, sequenced in a study of T cell changes during pregnancy in multiple sclerosis. The method was immunoSEQ multiplex PCR; TCRdb's version includes in-frame clones alone and lacks a portion of them. The table includes 30,000 to 40,000 clones, over 85% detected once. Source: CD4+ T cells from peripheral blood mononuclear cells, taken after pregnancy. These receptors all come from a female donor in good health, enrolled as a control in a pregnancy study.

The chain employs TRBV6-1 and TRBJ2-5; D remains ambiguous. The CDR3 runs 10 residues. CDR1 is MNHNS, CDR2 SASEGT, per germline. The germline V and J ends were trimmed by 8 bases and 6 bases, with 7 bases remaining between them. Here the CDR3 DNA reads TGTGCCAGCGGAGAGCAGACCCAGTACTTC. Translated: CASGEQTQYF.

This chain joins TRBV5-4 and TRBJ2-7; unclear D gene. Germline V gene lookup returns CDR1 SGHNT and CDR2 YYREEE (reference sequence). V dropped 4 bases and J dropped 0 bases, with 8 bases sitting between them. This CDR3 has 13 residues. The CDR3 reads CASSPASSYEQYF. CDR3 DNA sequence: TGTGCCAGCAGCCCAGCGAGCTCCTACGAGCAGTACTTC.

The chain combines TRBV10-2 with TRBJ1-2; weak D call: TRBD1 (5 bases). Trimming shortened V by 8 bases and J by 4 bases, and 14 bases separated the two germline ends. The CDR3 sequence is 13 residues long. Germline assignment: CDR1 WSHSY and CDR2 SAAADI. CDR3 loop: CASAQTASYGYTF. Here the CDR3 DNA reads TGCGCCAGCGCCCAGACAGCTTCCTATGGCTACACCTTC.

The chain has TRBV18 and TRBJ2-2; D is unclear. This CDR3 has 13 amino acids. V lost 0 bases and J lost 7, with 6 bases in between. The germline V gene encodes CDR1 KGHSH and CDR2 LQKENI. CDR3: CASSPPGSGELFF. The CDR3 coding sequence is TGTGCCAGCTCACCACCGGGCAGCGGGGAGCTGTTTTTT.

V gene TRBV5-1 combines with J gene TRBJ2-3; possibly TRBD1 for D (6 bases). The V end was cut by 4 bases, the J end by 9 bases, with 15 bases between. The CDR3 sequence is 13 residues long. Germline V gene data show CDR1 as SGHRS and CDR2 as YFSETQ. The DNA of the CDR3 is TGCGCCAGCAGCCTCAGACCCGGACAGACGCAGTATTTT. Translating gives CASSLRPGQTQYF.

In this sample, this clone turned up once. J is TRBJ2-7 and V is TRBV7-2, with 11 bases fitting TRBD2. V was pared by 1 base and J by 6 bases, with 5 bases of the junction left unmatched. CDR1 is SGHTA and CDR2 is FQGNSA in the germline V gene. CDR3 length: 15 amino acids. The CDR3 loop reads CASSLVTSGGIEQYF. For the CDR3, the DNA is TGTGCCAGCAGCTTAGTCACTAGCGGGGGTATCGAGCAGTACTTC.

This chain links TRBV10-2 with TRBJ2-1; a possible D gene is TRBD2 (7 bases). The ends were cut back, 8 bases at V and 3 bases at J, with 17 bases in the middle. This CDR3 is built from 15 residues. CDR1 WSHSY and CDR2 SAAADI come from the germline V gene. In DNA form, the CDR3 reads TGCGCCAGCTCCACCACGGGGGGCTTCTACAATGAGCAGTTCTTC. Translating it yields CASSTTGGFYNEQFF.

The chain uses TRBV5-1 and TRBJ2-1; 7 nucleotides line up with TRBD2. This CDR3 contains 19 residues. CDR1 is SGHRS and CDR2 is YFSETQ in the germline V gene. Trimming removed 0 bases from V and 5 bases from J; junction bases left unmatched: 17. DNA of the CDR3: TGCGCCAGCAGCTTGGGGGATTCCAGGGCGGGAGCTAGGAACAATGAGCAGTTCTTC. It is translated as CASSLGDSRAGARNNEQFF.

The rearrangement uses TRBV7-3 and TRBJ2-3; 13 nucleotides line up with TRBD2. V gave up 2 bases and J gave up 2 bases; unmatched junction bases: 7. Germline V gene sequence: CDR1 SGHTA, CDR2 FQGTGA. CDR3 length equals 18 residues. The CDR3 region is CASSLGPGTSGITDTQYF. For the CDR3, the DNA is TGTGCCAGCAGCTTAGGACCCGGGACTAGCGGGATCACAGATACGCAGTATTTT.

V and J are TRBV11-2 and TRBJ1-2; TRBD1 aligns across 7 bases. V gave up 4 bases and J gave up 1 base; unmatched junction bases: 9. CDR1 SGHAT and CDR2 FQNNGV come from the germline V gene. The length of the CDR3 is 16 residues. The CDR3 loop reads CASSSPRTGGNYGYTF. The CDR3 bases are TGTGCCAGCAGCTCCCCGAGGACAGGCGGTAACTATGGCTACACCTTC.

The rearrangement links TRBV28 to TRBJ1-2; 8 positions agree with TRBD1. Trimming at V came to 6 bases and at J to 8 bases, leaving 8 bases not matched to a gene. Germline-derived CDR1 and CDR2 are MDHEN and SYDVKM. The length of the CDR3 is 13 residues. The CDR3 region has the DNA TGTGCCAGCAGACTGACAGGGGTTGGGGGCTACACCTTC. Amino acids: CASRLTGVGGYTF.

The J gene is TRBJ1-1, the V gene TRBV25-1; 9 nucleotides align to TRBD1. The V and J ends lost 3 bases and 1 base, in that order; junction bases with no gene match: 3. CDR3 length: 15 amino acids. Germline loops: CDR1 MGHDK, CDR2 SYGVNS. CDR3 protein: CASSETGQGNTEAFF. DNA for the CDR3: TGTGCCAGCAGTGAGACGGGACAGGGGAACACTGAAGCTTTCTTT.

The V call is TRBV19, the J call TRBJ1-5; 10 nucleotides agree with TRBD1. Germline V CDR1 and CDR2: LNHDA, SQIVND (reference sequence). V was clipped by 1 base and J by 4 bases; unmatched bases: 4. CDR3 length equals 16 residues. The CDR3 is CASSIVVGQGNQPQHF. For the CDR3, the DNA is TGTGCCAGTAGTATAGTAGTGGGACAGGGGAATCAGCCCCAGCATTTT.

The chain combines TRBV13 with TRBJ1-4; 12 nucleotides line up with TRBD1. From germline, CDR1 is PRHDT and CDR2 FYEKMQ (reference sequence). CDR3 length equals 19 residues. With 5 bases clipped from V and 4 bases from J, the junction kept 14 bases outside the gene matches. The CDR3 nucleotides are TGTGCCAGCAGCCCAGCCGGGACAGGGGGCGGTAAGGTTAATGAAAAACTGTTTTTT. The encoded protein is CASSPAGTGGGKVNEKLFF.

The chain joins TRBV6-5 to TRBJ1-1; D might be TRBD1 (5 bases). The CDR3 extends over 15 amino acids. The germline gives CDR1 MNHEY, CDR2 SVGAGI. V was trimmed by 0 bases and J by 5 bases, leaving 13 bases between them. Written as DNA, the CDR3 is TGTGCCAGCAGTTACTCTCCCAGGGCGGAAACTGAAGCTTTCTTT. It translates to CASSYSPRAETEAFF.

This rearrangement joins TRBV5-6 to TRBJ2-2; TRBD1 aligns across 7 bases. Germline V gene data show CDR1 as SGHDT and CDR2 as YYEEEE. This CDR3 has 17 residues. Trimming removed 4 bases from V and 3 bases from J; junction bases left unmatched: 12. The CDR3 spells CASSPGQTPTYTGELFF. For the CDR3, the DNA is TGTGCCAGCAGCCCGGGACAGACCCCGACTTACACCGGGGAGCTGTTTTTT.

The V and J genes are TRBV19 and TRBJ2-2; D is perhaps TRBD1 (6 bases). Germline V gives CDR1 LNHDA, CDR2 SQIVND (reference sequence). The CDR3 has 14 amino acids. With 6 bases removed from V and 5 bases from J, the gap between germline ends came to 13 bases. CDR3 loop: CASSQGSITGELFF. The CDR3, as DNA: TGTGCCAGTAGCCAGGGGTCTATAACCGGGGAGCTGTTTTTT. Drawing the rest from reference TRBV19 and TRBJ2-2, the complete variable domain is DGGITQSPKYLFRKEGQNVTLSCEQNLNHDAMYWYRQDPGQGLRLIYYSQIVNDFQKGDIAEGYSVSREKKESFPLTVTSAQKNPTAFYLCASSQGSITGELFFGEGSRLTVL.

This sequence joins TRBV4-2 and TRBJ1-2; 7 bases agree with TRBD1. The CDR3 contains 16 residues. Germline V CDR1 and CDR2: LGHNA, YNFKEQ. Trimming cost V 0 bases and J 4 bases; bases outside gene matches: 8. CDR3 DNA sequence: TGTGCCAGCAGCCAAGAAACGGGACAGACTTTCTATGGCTACACCTTC. It translates to CASSQETGQTFYGYTF.

This rearrangement joins TRBV11-2 to TRBJ2-2; no clear D gene. Per germline, CDR1 SGHAT and CDR2 FQNNGV. Trimming stripped 0 bases from V and 4 bases from J, with 12 bases between. The CDR3 covers 16 residues. The CDR3 nucleotides are TGTGCCAGCAGCTTAGATCGGGTGCGTGCCACCGGGGAGCTGTTTTTT. The encoded protein is CASSLDRVRATGELFF.

The V call is TRBV9, the J call TRBJ1-1; D is undetermined. This CDR3 has 14 residues. Trimming took off 1 base at V and 1 base at J, with 8 bases between the two ends. The V gene's germline CDR1 is SGDLS and CDR2 YYNGEE. The CDR3 DNA reads TGTGCCAGCAGCGTACAGGCCCAGAACACTGAAGCTTTCTTT. It codes for CASSVQAQNTEAFF.